Listed here are 18 T cell receptor beta chains from one sample, sequenced in a study of T cell responses to AZD1222 COVID-19 vaccine. Sequencing was performed with immunoSEQ multiplex PCR; in TCRdb, only in-frame clones are kept and a portion is missing. The sample has nearly 110,000 clones, about 90% seen once. The material was peripheral blood, obtained 28 days after the second AZD1222 dose. The receptors were sampled from an adult who received the AZD1222 COVID-19 vaccine.

Note on this clone: The junction departs from the called germline gene at one end, perhaps through a read error. This chain connects TRBV7-8 to TRBJ1-4, with TRBD1 as a possible D gene (6 bases). Germline CDR1 and CDR2: SGHVS and FQNEAQ. This CDR3 has 14 amino acids. CDR3 nucleotide sequence: TGTGCCAGCAGCCCGCAGGGGCTGTCACCTCGGCTAGTTTTT. Translating gives CASSPQGLSPRLVF.

The rearrangement joins TRBV7-9 to TRBJ1-2; weak D call: TRBD1 (6 bases). The CDR3 extends over 12 amino acids. V was trimmed by 5 bases and J by 12 bases, leaving 16 bases between them. CDR1 and CDR2 (germline): SEHNR, FQNEAQ (reference sequence). The CDR3 here is CASSAQGRPNTF. In DNA form, the CDR3 reads TGTGCCAGCAGCGCACAGGGACGGCCAAACACCTTC.

The chain employs TRBV28 and TRBJ1-4; D is unclear. Germline assignment: CDR1 MDHEN and CDR2 SYDVKM. V lost 3 bases and J 5 bases, leaving 10 bases between the germline ends. The CDR3 extends over 14 amino acids. CDR3: CASSFEGGNEKLFF. In DNA, the CDR3 is TGTGCCAGCAGTTTCGAGGGAGGGAATGAAAAACTGTTTTTT.

CDR3 coding DNA: TGTGCCAGCAGCCAAGATATGGGCGGGGGTAATGAAAAACTGTTTTTT. This codes for CASSQDMGGGNEKLFF. The chain combines TRBV3-1 (or the pseudogene TRBV3-2) with TRBJ1-4, with D perhaps TRBD1 (5 bases). Germline values: CDR1 LGHDT, CDR2 YNNKEL (reference sequence). This CDR3 spans 16 amino acids. Trimming pared 0 bases from V and 4 bases from J, leaving 12 bases between.

The chain has TRBV19 and TRBJ2-5; 9 bases map to TRBD1. The junction had 7 bases not matched to a gene; V was cut back by 5 bases and J by 6 bases. CDR1 LNHDA and CDR2 SQIVND come from the germline V gene (reference sequence). The CDR3 is made up of 14 amino acids. The CDR3 protein is CASSGTGGRKTQYF. The CDR3 DNA follows: TGTGCCAGTAGTGGCACAGGGGGCAGGAAGACCCAGTACTTC.

V gene TRBV5-4 combines with J gene TRBJ1-2, with D possibly matching TRBD1 (5 bases). The CDR3 loop spans 12 amino acids. CDR1 and CDR2 (germline): SGHNT, YYREEE (reference sequence). V was cut by 1 base and J by 7 bases, with 8 bases left in between. CDR3 in DNA: TGTGCCAGCAGCTTGCAACAGGCTGGCTACACCTTC. Translating gives CASSLQQAGYTF.

The V gene is TRBV1, the J gene TRBJ2-2; the table's D call, TRBD2, has no DNA check behind it. TRBV1 is designated a pseudogene. The CDR3 runs to 15 residues. The CDR3 nucleotides read TGCACCAGCAGCTCGGAGGGGAAGGGGACCGGGGAGCTGTTTTTT. It encodes CTSSSEGKGTGELFF.

V usage is TRBV29-1 and J usage is TRBJ2-3, with D hard to call. Germline values: CDR1 SQVTM, CDR2 ANQGSEA. V lost 7 bases, J lost 6 bases, and 23 bases lay in between. This CDR3 has 15 residues. CDR3 in amino acids: CSARATSVPTDTQYF. In DNA form, the CDR3 reads TGCAGCGCTCGAGCCACGTCCGTTCCCACGGATACGCAGTATTTT.

V usage is TRBV7-6 and J usage is TRBJ2-7; the match to TRBD1 covers 8 bases. This CDR3 comprises 16 residues. Germline CDR1 SGHVS, CDR2 FNYEAQ. Unmatched junction bases numbered 15, after V lost 5 bases and J lost 6 bases. As DNA, the CDR3 is TGTGCCAGCAGCCCCAGAGGGACAGGAAGTCCTAGCGAGCAGTACTTC. Residues: CASSPRGTGSPSEQYF.

The chain joins TRBV6-2 or TRBV6-3 to TRBJ1-5; unclear D gene. The CDR3 covers 14 residues. The germline V gene has CDR1 MNHEY and CDR2 SVGEGT. The ends were cut back, 6 bases at V and 4 bases at J, with 13 bases in the middle. The CDR3 reads CASSGRGWNQPQHF. The DNA for the CDR3 is TGTGCCAGCAGCGGACGGGGTTGGAATCAGCCCCAGCATTTT.

This chain connects TRBV7-9 to TRBJ2-3, with D hard to call. V lost 5 bases and J 6 bases, leaving 9 bases between the germline ends. There are 12 residues in the CDR3. Germline V gene sequence: CDR1 SEHNR, CDR2 FQNEAQ (reference sequence). CDR3 in DNA: TGTGCCAGCAGCCGAATGGGGGATACGCAGTATTTT. It encodes CASSRMGDTQYF.

The genes are TRBV2 and TRBJ2-7; the D call may be TRBD1 or TRBD2 (5 bases each). The germline V gene encodes CDR1 SNHLY and CDR2 FYNNEI. This CDR3 comprises 15 residues. Trimming cost V 2 bases and J 6 bases, with 17 bases left between them. The CDR3 region is CASSERGRGRGEQYF. As DNA, the CDR3 is TGTGCCAGCAGTGAAAGAGGACGGGGACGGGGCGAGCAGTACTTC.

The gene calls are TRBV27 and TRBJ2-1; TRBD1 matches 7 bases. Germline V gives CDR1 MNHEY, CDR2 SMNVEV (reference sequence). The CDR3 runs 15 residues. J was trimmed by 9 bases and V by 4 bases; bases with no gene match: 12. As DNA, the CDR3 is TGTGCCAGCAGTTCTTATATCCCCCCAGGGGGTGAGCAGTTCTTC. Its protein is CASSSYIPPGGEQFF.

V gene TRBV28 combines with J gene TRBJ2-1, with 9 bases fitting TRBD2. The CDR3 extends over 15 amino acids. Trimming cost V 7 bases and J 0 bases; bases outside gene matches: 4. The germline V gene encodes CDR1 MDHEN and CDR2 SYDVKM. CDR3 residues: CASIDSGSSYNEQFF. The CDR3 DNA reads as TGTGCCAGCATTGATAGCGGGAGCTCCTACAATGAGCAGTTCTTC.

V usage is TRBV10-3 and J usage is TRBJ1-1; unclear D gene. The CDR3 is made up of 13 amino acids. V was trimmed by 10 bases and J by 0 bases, leaving 12 bases between them. Germline CDR1 and CDR2: ENHRY and SYGVKD. The CDR3 sequence: CATRATMNTEAFF. As DNA, the CDR3 is TGTGCCACGAGAGCGACCATGAACACTGAAGCTTTCTTT.

In this sample, this clone turned up once. The chain couples TRBV7-8 to TRBJ1-4; D unclear. V shed 1 base and J shed 0 bases, with 9 bases lying between them. In germline, CDR1 is SGHVS, CDR2 FQNEAQ. CDR3 length: 16 amino acids. This chain's CDR3 is CASSLGAKSTNEKLFF. The CDR3 DNA sequence: TGTGCCAGCAGCTTAGGGGCAAAATCAACTAATGAAAAACTGTTTTTT.

The V gene is TRBV6-5, the J gene TRBJ1-5; D may be TRBD1 (6 bases). The germline V gene has CDR1 MNHEY and CDR2 SVGAGI. The length of the CDR3 is 15 residues. The ends were cut back, 2 bases at V and 7 bases at J, with 15 bases in the middle. The CDR3, as DNA: TGTGCCAGCAGTTACCGAACCCCGGACAGCCAGCCCCAGCATTTT. This codes for CASSYRTPDSQPQHF.

The chain joins TRBV2 to TRBJ2-5; TRBD1 is a possible D gene (5 bases). The CDR3 loop spans 13 amino acids. The V gene lost 6 bases and the J gene lost 4 bases, with 12 bases spanning the gap. CDR1 is SNHLY and CDR2 is FYNNEI in the germline V gene. This CDR3 reads CASRQATVETQYF. The CDR3, as DNA: TGTGCCAGCAGACAGGCGACAGTAGAGACCCAGTACTTC. Full variable domain (rest looked up from reference TRBV2 and TRBJ2-5): EPEVTQTPSHQVTQMGQEVILRCVPISNHLYFYWYRQILGQKVEFLVSFYNNEISEKSEIFDDQFSVERPDGSNFTLKIRSTKLEDSAMYFCASRQATVETQYFGPGTRLLVL.